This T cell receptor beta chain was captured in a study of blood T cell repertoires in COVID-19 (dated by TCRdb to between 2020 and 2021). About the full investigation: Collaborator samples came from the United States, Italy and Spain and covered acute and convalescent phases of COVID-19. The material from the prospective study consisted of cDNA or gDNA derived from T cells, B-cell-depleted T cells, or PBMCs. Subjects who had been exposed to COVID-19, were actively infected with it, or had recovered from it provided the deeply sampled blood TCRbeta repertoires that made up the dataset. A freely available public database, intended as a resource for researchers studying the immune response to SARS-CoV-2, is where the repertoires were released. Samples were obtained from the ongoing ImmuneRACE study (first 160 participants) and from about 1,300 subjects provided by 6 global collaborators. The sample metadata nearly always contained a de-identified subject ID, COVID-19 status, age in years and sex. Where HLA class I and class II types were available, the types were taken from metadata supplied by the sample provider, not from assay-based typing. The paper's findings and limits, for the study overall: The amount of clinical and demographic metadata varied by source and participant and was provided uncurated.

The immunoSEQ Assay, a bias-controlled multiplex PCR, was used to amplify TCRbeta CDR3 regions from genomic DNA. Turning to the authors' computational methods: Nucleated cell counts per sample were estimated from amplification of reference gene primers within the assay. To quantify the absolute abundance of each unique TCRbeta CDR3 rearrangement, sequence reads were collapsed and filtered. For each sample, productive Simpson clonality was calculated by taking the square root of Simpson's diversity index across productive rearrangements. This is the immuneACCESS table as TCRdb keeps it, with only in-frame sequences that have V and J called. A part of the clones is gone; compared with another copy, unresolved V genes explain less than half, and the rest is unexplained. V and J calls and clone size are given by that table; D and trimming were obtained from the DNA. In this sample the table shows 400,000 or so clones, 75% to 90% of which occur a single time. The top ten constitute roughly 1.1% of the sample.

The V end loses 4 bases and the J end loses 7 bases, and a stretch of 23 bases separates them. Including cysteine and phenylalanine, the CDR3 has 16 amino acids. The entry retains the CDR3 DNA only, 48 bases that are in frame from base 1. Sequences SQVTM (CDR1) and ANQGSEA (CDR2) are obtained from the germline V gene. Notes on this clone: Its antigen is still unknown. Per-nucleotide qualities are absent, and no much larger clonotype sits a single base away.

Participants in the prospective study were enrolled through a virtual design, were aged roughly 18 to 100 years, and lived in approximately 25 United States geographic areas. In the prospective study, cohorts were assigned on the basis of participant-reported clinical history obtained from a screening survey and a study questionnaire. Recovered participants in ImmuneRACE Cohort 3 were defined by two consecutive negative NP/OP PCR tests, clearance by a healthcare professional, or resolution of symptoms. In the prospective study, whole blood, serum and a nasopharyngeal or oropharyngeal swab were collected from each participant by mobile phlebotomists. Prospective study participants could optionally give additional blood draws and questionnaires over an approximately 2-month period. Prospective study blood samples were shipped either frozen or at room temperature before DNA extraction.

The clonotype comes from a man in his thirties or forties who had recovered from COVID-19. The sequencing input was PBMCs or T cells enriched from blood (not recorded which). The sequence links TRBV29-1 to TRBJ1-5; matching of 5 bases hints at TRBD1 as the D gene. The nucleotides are TGCAGCGTTGTGGCTCTCCGAGACAGTCTAAAACAGCCCCAGCATTTT. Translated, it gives CSVVALRDSLKQPQHF.